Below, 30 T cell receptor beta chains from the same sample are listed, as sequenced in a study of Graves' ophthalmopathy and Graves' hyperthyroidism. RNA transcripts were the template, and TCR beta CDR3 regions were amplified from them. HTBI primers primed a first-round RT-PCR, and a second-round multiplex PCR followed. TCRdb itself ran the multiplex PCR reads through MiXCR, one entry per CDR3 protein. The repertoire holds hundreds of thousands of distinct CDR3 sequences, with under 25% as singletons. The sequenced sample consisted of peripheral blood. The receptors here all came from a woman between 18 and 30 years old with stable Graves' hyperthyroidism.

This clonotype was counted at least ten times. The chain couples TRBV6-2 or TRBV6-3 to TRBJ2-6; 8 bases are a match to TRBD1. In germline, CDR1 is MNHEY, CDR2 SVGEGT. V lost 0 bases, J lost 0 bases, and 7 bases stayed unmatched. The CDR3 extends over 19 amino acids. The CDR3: CASSYSKGQGDSGANVLTF. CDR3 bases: TGTGCCAGCAGTTACTCGAAAGGACAGGGCGACTCTGGGGCCAACGTCCTGACTTTC.

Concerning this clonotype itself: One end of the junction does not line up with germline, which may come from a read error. CDR3 in DNA: TGTTCCTGGAGTGTAGAGGATGGCACTGAAGCTTTCTTT. Protein product: CSWSVEDGTEAFF. J is TRBJ1-1 and V is TRBV30; unclear D gene. Germline CDR1 reads GTSNPN; CDR2 reads SVGIG (reference sequence). The CDR3 is 13 residues long.

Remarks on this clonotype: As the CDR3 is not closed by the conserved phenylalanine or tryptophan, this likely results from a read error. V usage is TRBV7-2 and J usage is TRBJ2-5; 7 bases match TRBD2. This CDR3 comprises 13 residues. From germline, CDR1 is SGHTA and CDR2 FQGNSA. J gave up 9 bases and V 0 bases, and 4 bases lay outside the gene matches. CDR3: CASSLAGGESQYY. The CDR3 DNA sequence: TGTGCCAGCAGCTTAGCGGGAGGGGAGTCCCAGTACTAC.

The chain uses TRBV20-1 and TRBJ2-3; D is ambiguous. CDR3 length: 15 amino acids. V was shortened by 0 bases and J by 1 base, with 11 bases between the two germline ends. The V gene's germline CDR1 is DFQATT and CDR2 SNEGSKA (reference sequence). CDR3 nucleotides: TGCAGTGCTAGAGAGTATGTGTGGGGCACAGATACGCAGTATTTT. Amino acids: CSAREYVWGTDTQYF.

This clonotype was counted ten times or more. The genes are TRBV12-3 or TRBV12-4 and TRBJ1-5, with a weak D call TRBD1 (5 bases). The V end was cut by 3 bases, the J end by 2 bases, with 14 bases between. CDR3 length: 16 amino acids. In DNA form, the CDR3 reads TGTGCCAGCAGTTTGGGGGTTCGGGGACGCAATCAGCCCCAGCATTTT. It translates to CASSLGVRGRNQPQHF.

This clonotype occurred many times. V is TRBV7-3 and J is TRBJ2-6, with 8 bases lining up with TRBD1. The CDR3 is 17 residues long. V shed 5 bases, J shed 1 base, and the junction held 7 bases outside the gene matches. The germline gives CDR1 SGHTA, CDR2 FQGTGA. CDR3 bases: TGTGCCAGCAGCAAAGGGACAGGTCAATCTGGGGCCAACGTCCTGACTTTC. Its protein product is CASSKGTGQSGANVLTF.

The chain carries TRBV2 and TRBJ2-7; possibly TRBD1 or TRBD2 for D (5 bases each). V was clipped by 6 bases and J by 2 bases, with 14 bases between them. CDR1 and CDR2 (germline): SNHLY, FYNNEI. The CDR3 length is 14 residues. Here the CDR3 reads CASSRAMGAYEQYF. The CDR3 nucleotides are TGTGCCAGCAGCCGGGCCATGGGGGCCTACGAGCAGTACTTC.

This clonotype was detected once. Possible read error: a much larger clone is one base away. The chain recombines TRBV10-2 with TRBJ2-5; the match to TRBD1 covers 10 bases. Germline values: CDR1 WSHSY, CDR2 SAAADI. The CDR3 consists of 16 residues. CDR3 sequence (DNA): TGCGCCAGGAGTGATTTGGGGACAGGGGACAGAGAGACCCAGTACTTC. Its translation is CARSDLGTGDRETQYF.

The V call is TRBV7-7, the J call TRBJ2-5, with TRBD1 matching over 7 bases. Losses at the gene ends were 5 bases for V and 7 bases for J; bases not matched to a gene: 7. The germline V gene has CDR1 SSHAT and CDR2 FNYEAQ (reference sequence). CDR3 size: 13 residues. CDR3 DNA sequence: TGTGCCAGCAGCCAGACAGGGTTGGTGACCCAGTACTTC. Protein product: CASSQTGLVTQYF.

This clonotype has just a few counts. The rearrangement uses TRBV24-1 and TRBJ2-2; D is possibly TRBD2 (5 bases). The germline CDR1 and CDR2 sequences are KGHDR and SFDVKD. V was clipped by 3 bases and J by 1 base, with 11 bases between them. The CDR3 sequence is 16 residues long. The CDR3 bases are TGTGCCACCAGTGATCCAACAGCGGAGAACACCGGGGAGCTGTTTTTT. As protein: CATSDPTAENTGELFF.

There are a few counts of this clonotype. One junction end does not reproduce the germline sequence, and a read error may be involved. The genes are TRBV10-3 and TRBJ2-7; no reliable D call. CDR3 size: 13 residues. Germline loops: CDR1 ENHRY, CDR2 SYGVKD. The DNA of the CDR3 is TGTGCCATCAGTCCTATCGGCTATTACGATCAGTACTTC. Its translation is CAISPIGYYDQYF.

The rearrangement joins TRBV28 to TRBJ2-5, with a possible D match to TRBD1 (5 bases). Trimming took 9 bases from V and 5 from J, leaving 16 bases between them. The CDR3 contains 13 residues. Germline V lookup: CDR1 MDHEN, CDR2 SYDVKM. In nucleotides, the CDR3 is TGTGCCAGTCTGCACAGGTCCGGGGAGACCCAGTACTTC. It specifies CASLHRSGETQYF.

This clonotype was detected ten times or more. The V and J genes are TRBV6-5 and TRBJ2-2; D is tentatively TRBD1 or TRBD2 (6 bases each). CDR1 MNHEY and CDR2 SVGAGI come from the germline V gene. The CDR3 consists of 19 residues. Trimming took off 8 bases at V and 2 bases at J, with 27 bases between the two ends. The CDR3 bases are TGTGCCAGCTTGGGCACCCGACCTCTGGGGGGCCGTAACACCGGGGAGCTGTTTTTT. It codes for CASLGTRPLGGRNTGELFF.

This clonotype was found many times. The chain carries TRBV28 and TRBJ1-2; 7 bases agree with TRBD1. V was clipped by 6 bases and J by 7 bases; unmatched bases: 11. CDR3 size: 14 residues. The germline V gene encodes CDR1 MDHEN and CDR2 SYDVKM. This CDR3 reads CASSSGTDSFGYTF. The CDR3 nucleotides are TGTGCCAGCAGCTCAGGGACAGATTCTTTTGGCTACACCTTC.

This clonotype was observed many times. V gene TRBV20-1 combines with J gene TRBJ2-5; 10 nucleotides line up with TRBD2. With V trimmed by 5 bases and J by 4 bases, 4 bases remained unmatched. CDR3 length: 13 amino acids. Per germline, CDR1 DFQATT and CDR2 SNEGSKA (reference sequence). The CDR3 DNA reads TGCAGTGCTCCCGGACTAGCGGTAGAGACCCAGTACTTC. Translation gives CSAPGLAVETQYF.

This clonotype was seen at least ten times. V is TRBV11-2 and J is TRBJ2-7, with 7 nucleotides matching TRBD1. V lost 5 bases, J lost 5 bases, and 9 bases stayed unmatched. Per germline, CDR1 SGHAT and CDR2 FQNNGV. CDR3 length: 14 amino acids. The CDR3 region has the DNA TGTGCCAGCAGCGCATCCCGACAGGGCCACGAGCAGTACTTC. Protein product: CASSASRQGHEQYF.

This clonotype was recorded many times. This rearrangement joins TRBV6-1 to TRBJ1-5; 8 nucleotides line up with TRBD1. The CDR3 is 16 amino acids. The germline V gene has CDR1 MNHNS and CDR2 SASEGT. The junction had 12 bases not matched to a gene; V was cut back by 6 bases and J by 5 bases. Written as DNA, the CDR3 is TGTGCCAGCAGCGAGTTACGGTACAGGGGGGATCAGCCCCAGCATTTT. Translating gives CASSELRYRGDQPQHF.

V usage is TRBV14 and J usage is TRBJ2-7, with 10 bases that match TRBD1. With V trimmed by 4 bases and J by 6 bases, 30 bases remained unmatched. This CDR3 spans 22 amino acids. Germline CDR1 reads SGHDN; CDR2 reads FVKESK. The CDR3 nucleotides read TGTGCCAGCAGCCTCTATTCCGGGACAGGGGCGTTCCGAAGCGGGACGGTGGGCGAGCAGTACTTC. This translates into CASSLYSGTGAFRSGTVGEQYF.

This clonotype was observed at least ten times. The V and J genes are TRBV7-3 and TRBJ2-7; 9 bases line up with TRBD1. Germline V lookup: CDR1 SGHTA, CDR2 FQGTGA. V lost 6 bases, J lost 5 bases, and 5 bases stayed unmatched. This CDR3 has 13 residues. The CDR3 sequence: CASRLDRGHEQYF. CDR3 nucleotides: TGTGCCAGCAGACTGGACAGGGGCCACGAGCAGTACTTC. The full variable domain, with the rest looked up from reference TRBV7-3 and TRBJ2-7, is GAGVSQTPSNKVTEKGKYVELRCDPISGHTALYWYRQSLGQGPEFLIYFQGTGAADDSGLPNDRFFAVRPEGSVSTLKIQRTERGDSAVYLCASRLDRGHEQYFGPGTRLTVT.

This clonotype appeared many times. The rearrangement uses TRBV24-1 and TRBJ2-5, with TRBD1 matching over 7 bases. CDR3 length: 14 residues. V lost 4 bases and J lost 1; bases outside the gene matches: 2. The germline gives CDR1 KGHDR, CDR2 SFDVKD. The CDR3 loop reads CATSENRGQETQYF. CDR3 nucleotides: TGTGCCACCAGTGAAAACAGGGGCCAAGAGACCCAGTACTTC.

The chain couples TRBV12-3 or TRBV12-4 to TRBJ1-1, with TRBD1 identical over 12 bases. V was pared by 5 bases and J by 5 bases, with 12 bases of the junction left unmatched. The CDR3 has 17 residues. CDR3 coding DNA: TGTGCCAGCAGTCGGGGAGGGGACAGGGGGCGGGATACTGAAGCTTTCTTT. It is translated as CASSRGGDRGRDTEAFF.

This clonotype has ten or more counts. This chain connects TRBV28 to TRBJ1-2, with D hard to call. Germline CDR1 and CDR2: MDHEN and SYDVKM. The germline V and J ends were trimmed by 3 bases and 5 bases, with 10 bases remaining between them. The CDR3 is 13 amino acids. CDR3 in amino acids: CASSLAGEYGYTF. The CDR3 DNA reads TGTGCCAGCAGTTTGGCAGGAGAATATGGCTACACCTTC.

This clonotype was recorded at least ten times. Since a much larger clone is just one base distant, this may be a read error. CDR3 loop: CASSLTAPNYGYTF. For the CDR3, the DNA is TGTGCCAGCAGCTTGACAGCCCCTAACTATGGCTACACCTTC. This chain joins TRBV11-2 and TRBJ1-2, with a weak D call TRBD1 (5 bases). The CDR3 is 14 residues long. CDR1 and CDR2 from the germline V gene are SGHAT and FQNNGV. Trimming cost V 3 bases and J 0 bases, with 8 bases left between them.

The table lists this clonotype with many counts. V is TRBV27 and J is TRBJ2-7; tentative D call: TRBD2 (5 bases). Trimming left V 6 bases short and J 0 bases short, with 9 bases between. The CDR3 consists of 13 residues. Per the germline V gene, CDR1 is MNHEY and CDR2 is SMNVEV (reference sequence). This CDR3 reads CASSMRVSYEQYF. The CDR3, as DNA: TGTGCCAGCAGCATGAGGGTCTCCTACGAGCAGTACTTC.

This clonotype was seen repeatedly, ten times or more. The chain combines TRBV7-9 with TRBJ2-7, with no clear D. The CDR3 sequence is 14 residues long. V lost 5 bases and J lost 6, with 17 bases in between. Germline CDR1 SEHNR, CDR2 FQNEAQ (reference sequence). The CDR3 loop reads CASSPFSGRREQYF. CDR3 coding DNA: TGTGCCAGCAGCCCCTTCTCCGGGCGTCGCGAGCAGTACTTC.

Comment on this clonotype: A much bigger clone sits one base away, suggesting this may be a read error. The CDR3 sequence: CAISYQDRGYQETQYF. CDR3 bases: TGTGCCATCAGTTACCAGGACAGGGGCTACCAAGAGACCCAGTACTTC. This chain uses TRBV6-5 with TRBJ2-5, with 9 bases fitting TRBD1. The CDR3 is 16 amino acids. Per the germline V gene, CDR1 is MNHEY and CDR2 is SVGAGI.

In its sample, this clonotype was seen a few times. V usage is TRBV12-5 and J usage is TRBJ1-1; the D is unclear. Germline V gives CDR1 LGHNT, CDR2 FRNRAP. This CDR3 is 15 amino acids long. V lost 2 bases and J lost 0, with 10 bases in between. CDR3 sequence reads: CASGLTPSVNTEAFF. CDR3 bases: TGTGCTAGTGGTTTGACCCCCTCAGTGAACACTGAAGCTTTCTTT.

CDR3 sequence: CASSKTSGRGGEQYF. CDR3 DNA: TGTGCCAGCAGCAAAACTAGCGGGAGGGGTGGCGAGCAGTACTTC. The chain employs TRBV7-9 and TRBJ2-7; 13 bases match TRBD2. The length of the CDR3 is 15 residues. Germline V gene data show CDR1 as SEHNR and CDR2 as FQNEAQ (reference sequence). Unmatched junction bases numbered 7, after V lost 5 bases and J lost 6 bases.

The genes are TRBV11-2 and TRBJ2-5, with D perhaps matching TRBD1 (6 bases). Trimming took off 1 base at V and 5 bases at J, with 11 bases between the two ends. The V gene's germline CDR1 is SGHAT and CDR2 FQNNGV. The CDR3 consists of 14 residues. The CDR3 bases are TGTGCCAGCAGCTTAGCTCGGCAGGGGGAGACCCAGTACTTC. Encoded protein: CASSLARQGETQYF. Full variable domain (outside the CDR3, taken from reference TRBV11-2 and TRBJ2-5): EAGVAQSPRYKIIEKRQSVAFWCNPISGHATLYWYQQILGQGPKLLIQFQNNGVVDDSQLPKDRFSAERLKGVDSTLKIQPAKLEDSAVYLCASSLARQGETQYFGPGTRLLVL.

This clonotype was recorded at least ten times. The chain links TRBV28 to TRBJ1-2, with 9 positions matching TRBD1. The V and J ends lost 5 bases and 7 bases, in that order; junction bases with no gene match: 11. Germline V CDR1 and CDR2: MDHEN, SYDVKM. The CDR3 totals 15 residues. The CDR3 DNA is TGTGCCAGCAGTGGCGAAGTCGGGGACAGGGTTGGCTACACCTTC. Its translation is CASSGEVGDRVGYTF.